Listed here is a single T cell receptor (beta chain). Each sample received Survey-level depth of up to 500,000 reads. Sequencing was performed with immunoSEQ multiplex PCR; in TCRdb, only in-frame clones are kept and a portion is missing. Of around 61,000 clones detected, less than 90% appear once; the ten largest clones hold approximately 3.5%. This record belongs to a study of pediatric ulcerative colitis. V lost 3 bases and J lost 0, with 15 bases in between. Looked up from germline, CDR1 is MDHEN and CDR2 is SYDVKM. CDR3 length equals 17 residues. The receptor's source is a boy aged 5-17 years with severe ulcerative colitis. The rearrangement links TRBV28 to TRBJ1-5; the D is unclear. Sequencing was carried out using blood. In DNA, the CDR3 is TGTGCCAGCAGTTTTGAGGAGGGCGATTATAGCAATCAGCCCCAGCATTTT. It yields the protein CASSFEEGDYSNQPQHF.